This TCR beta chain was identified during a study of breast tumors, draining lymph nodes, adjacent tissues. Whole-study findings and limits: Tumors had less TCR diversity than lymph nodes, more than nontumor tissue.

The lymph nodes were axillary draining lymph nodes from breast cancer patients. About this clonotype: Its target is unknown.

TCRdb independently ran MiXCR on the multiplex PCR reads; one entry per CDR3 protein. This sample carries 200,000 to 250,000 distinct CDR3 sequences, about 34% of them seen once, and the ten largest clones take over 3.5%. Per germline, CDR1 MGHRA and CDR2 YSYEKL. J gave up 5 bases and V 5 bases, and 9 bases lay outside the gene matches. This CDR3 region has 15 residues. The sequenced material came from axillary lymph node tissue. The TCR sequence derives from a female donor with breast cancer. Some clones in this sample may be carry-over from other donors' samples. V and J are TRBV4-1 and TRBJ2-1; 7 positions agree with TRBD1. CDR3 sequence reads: CASSTIQGLDNEQFF. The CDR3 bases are TGCGCCAGCAGCACGATACAGGGGTTGGACAATGAGCAGTTCTTC.